This entry lists 23 T cell receptor beta chains sequenced from one sample in a study of cytomegalovirus exposure and HLA in healthy donors. The study ran its PCR with 60 Vbeta and 13 Jbeta primers. Method: immunoSEQ multiplex PCR; TCRdb's copy keeps in-frame clones and lacks some. The sample has 90,000 to 100,000 clones, approximately 71% seen once. Specimen: PBMCs. These receptors came from a man between 45 and 60 years old in good health and CMV-seronegative.

CDR3: CASSSTSGAGSYNEQFF. In DNA form, the CDR3 reads TGTGCCAGCAGCTCGACTAGCGGGGCTGGGTCCTACAATGAGCAGTTCTTC. The J gene is TRBJ2-1, the V gene TRBV5-6, with 11 bases that match TRBD2. CDR3 length: 17 amino acids. The V gene end was trimmed by 3 bases and the J gene end by 1 base; junction bases not matched to a gene: 6. Germline assignment: CDR1 SGHDT and CDR2 YYEEEE.

The V gene is TRBV4-1, the J gene TRBJ2-5; 8 positions match TRBD2. The CDR3 covers 14 residues. CDR1 is MGHRA, CDR2 YSYEKL, per germline. V lost 4 bases, J lost 5 bases, and 6 bases stayed unmatched. The CDR3 spells CASSPGTRAETQYF. The CDR3, as DNA: TGCGCCAGCAGCCCCGGGACTAGAGCGGAGACCCAGTACTTC.

The genes are TRBV11-3 and TRBJ2-1; TRBD2 agrees at 8 bases. CDR3 length: 14 residues. Per germline, CDR1 SGHNT and CDR2 YENEEA. V dropped 0 bases and J dropped 7; count of bases not matched to a gene: 2. Here the CDR3 DNA reads TGTGCCAGCAGCTTAGAAGCGGGAGTTAATGAGCAGTTCTTC. It codes for CASSLEAGVNEQFF.

On this clone: This same CDR3 is encoded by further DNA sequences in the sample. The chain couples TRBV28 to TRBJ1-5; D ambiguous. CDR3 length: 12 residues. Trimming took 6 bases from V and 4 from J, leaving 7 bases between them. Germline-derived CDR1 and CDR2 are MDHEN and SYDVKM. In DNA form, the CDR3 reads TGTGCCAGCAGCCTACTTAATCAGCCCCAGCATTTT. As protein: CASSLLNQPQHF.

In DNA form, the CDR3 reads TGTGCCAGCAGTCCAGGGTTGGCTGAAGCTTTCTTT. Amino acid sequence: CASSPGLAEAFF. The chain carries TRBV28 and TRBJ1-1; possible D gene TRBD1, 5 bases. CDR1 is MDHEN, CDR2 SYDVKM, per germline. The V gene lost 5 bases and the J gene lost 6 bases, with 10 bases spanning the gap. CDR3 length: 12 residues.

The J gene is TRBJ1-1, the V gene TRBV7-2, with 12 positions matching TRBD1. Losses at the gene ends were 4 bases for V and 5 bases for J; bases not matched to a gene: 17. The germline CDR1 and CDR2 sequences are SGHTA and FQGNSA. This CDR3 contains 19 residues. The CDR3 DNA reads as TGTGCCAGCAGCTCATACGTGCTCGGGACAGGGGGCGCGGAGACTGAAGCTTTCTTT. As protein: CASSSYVLGTGGAETEAFF.

This rearrangement joins TRBV5-5 to TRBJ1-4; 10 nucleotides match TRBD1. The CDR3 loop spans 15 amino acids. J lost 6 bases, V lost 2 bases, and 4 bases had no gene match. The germline V gene encodes CDR1 SGHKS and CDR2 YYEKEE (reference sequence). CDR3 bases: TGTGCCAGCAGCTTCGGGACAGGGGTAGATGAAAAACTGTTTTTT. It codes for CASSFGTGVDEKLFF.

The chain uses TRBV9 and TRBJ1-1, with 9 bases aligning to TRBD1. The junction had 10 bases not matched to a gene; V was cut back by 3 bases and J by 4 bases. Germline V gene sequence: CDR1 SGDLS, CDR2 YYNGEE. The CDR3 sequence is 16 residues long. The CDR3 region is CASSAGTGRSITEAFF. DNA for the CDR3: TGTGCCAGCAGCGCTGGGACAGGGAGGAGTATCACTGAAGCTTTCTTT.

Note on this clone: The same CDR3 arises from other DNA sequences in this sample as well. J is TRBJ2-3 and V is TRBV25-1; the match to TRBD2 covers 8 bases. Germline CDR1 and CDR2: MGHDK and SYGVNS. Trimming at V came to 10 bases and at J to 5 bases, leaving 2 bases not matched to a gene. The length of the CDR3 is 11 residues. As DNA, the CDR3 is TGTGCCACCGGGAGGGGAGATACGCAGTATTTT. This codes for CATGRGDTQYF.

This rearrangement joins TRBV7-3 to TRBJ1-6; 7 nucleotides agree with TRBD1. Germline V gene data show CDR1 as SGHTA and CDR2 as FQGTGA. The V and J ends lost 4 bases and 7 bases, in that order; junction bases with no gene match: 4. The CDR3 sequence is 14 residues long. The CDR3, as DNA: TGTGCCAGCAGCTCGGCAGGGGGAAATTCACCCCTCCACTTT. It translates to CASSSAGGNSPLHF.

The genes are TRBV4-3 and TRBJ1-2, with D unresolved. This CDR3 spans 15 amino acids. Between the trimmed V and J ends, which lost 0 bases and 8 bases, there was a span of 16 bases. In germline, CDR1 is LGHNA, CDR2 YSLEER. The CDR3 DNA reads as TGCGCCAGCAGCCAAGATAGAGAGAGAGGGTTAGGCTACACCTTC. It yields the protein CASSQDRERGLGYTF.

The chain uses TRBV4-3 and TRBJ2-1; D remains ambiguous. Trimming took 1 base from V and 13 from J, leaving 14 bases between them. CDR1 is LGHNA, CDR2 YSLEER, per germline. This CDR3 is 13 amino acids long. The CDR3 spells CASSQGPAVGQFF. The CDR3 region has the DNA TGCGCCAGCAGCCAAGGCCCGGCGGTAGGTCAGTTCTTC.

The V gene is TRBV5-6, the J gene TRBJ2-5; tentatively, D is TRBD1 (7 bases). Germline lookup yields CDR1 SGHDT and CDR2 YYEEEE. The germline V and J ends were trimmed by 3 bases and 2 bases, with 20 bases remaining between them. This CDR3 region has 17 residues. CDR3 loop: CASSYLPLQGRQETQYF. CDR3 coding DNA: TGTGCCAGCAGCTATCTCCCCCTACAGGGGAGGCAAGAGACCCAGTACTTC.

V and J are TRBV30 and TRBJ2-2; tentatively, D is TRBD1 (5 bases). V shed 0 bases and J shed 6 bases, with 8 bases lying between them. The CDR3 runs 13 residues. Germline-derived CDR1 and CDR2 are GTSNPN and SVGIG (reference sequence). DNA of the CDR3: TGTGCCTGGAGTGTAGGACACGCCGGGGAGCTGTTTTTT. This codes for CAWSVGHAGELFF.

The rearrangement uses TRBV9 and TRBJ2-7; D remains unclear. V was pared by 3 bases and J by 5 bases, with 9 bases between. The germline V gene encodes CDR1 SGDLS and CDR2 YYNGEE. The CDR3 is made up of 12 amino acids. CDR3 DNA: TGTGCCAGCAGCGGCGGCTGCCACGAGCAGTACGTC. It translates to CASSGGCHEQYV.

The chain carries TRBV18 and TRBJ2-2, with 10 bases that match TRBD1. The germline CDR1 and CDR2 sequences are KGHSH and LQKENI. The CDR3 extends over 18 amino acids. The J segment lost 1 base and the V segment lost 0 bases, leaving 5 bases of the junction unmatched. The CDR3 region is CASSPPTGTGVNTGELFF. The DNA of the CDR3 is TGTGCCAGCTCACCACCGACTGGGACAGGGGTGAACACCGGGGAGCTGTTTTTT.

This chain links TRBV30 with TRBJ2-1; 9 positions agree with TRBD2. The CDR3 consists of 16 residues. Germline values: CDR1 GTSNPN, CDR2 SVGIG (reference sequence). With 4 bases clipped from V and 1 base from J, the junction kept 8 bases outside the gene matches. Written as DNA, the CDR3 is TGTGCCTGGACCCAGGCTAGCGGGATATCCTACAATGAGCAGTTCTTC. This encodes CAWTQASGISYNEQFF.

The chain employs TRBV7-2 and TRBJ2-5, with TRBD2 matching over 8 bases. The V and J ends lost 5 bases and 4 bases, in that order; junction bases with no gene match: 15. CDR3 length: 17 residues. Germline values: CDR1 SGHTA, CDR2 FQGNSA. The DNA of the CDR3 is TGTGCCAGCAGCAACCGTCGGTCAAGCGGGGGTGTAGAGACCCAGTACTTC. The encoded protein is CASSNRRSSGGVETQYF.

In its sample, this clone was seen a few times. V and J are TRBV5-1 and TRBJ2-2; 8 positions agree with TRBD2. The CDR3 has 17 amino acids. The germline V gene has CDR1 SGHRS and CDR2 YFSETQ. V was clipped by 1 base and J by 3 bases; unmatched bases: 8. The CDR3 DNA is TGCGCCAGCAGCTTGTTCCTAGCGGGCACTTACACCGGGGAGCTGTTTTTT. It yields the protein CASSLFLAGTYTGELFF.

The chain combines TRBV5-4 with TRBJ1-2; 8 bases map to TRBD1. After removal of 4 bases from V and 2 bases from J, the junction contained 1 base not matched to a gene. The CDR3 extends over 13 amino acids. CDR1 is SGHNT, CDR2 YYREEE, per germline (reference sequence). The CDR3 spells CASSRQGNYGYTF. The CDR3, as DNA: TGTGCCAGCAGCCGACAGGGGAACTATGGCTACACCTTC.

The chain has TRBV18 and TRBJ2-1, with a possible D match to TRBD2 (6 bases). CDR1 KGHSH and CDR2 LQKENI come from the germline V gene. The CDR3 runs to 15 residues. Trimming stripped 0 bases from V and 12 bases from J, with 18 bases between. The CDR3 protein is CASSPPSSQGGGQFF. The CDR3 DNA is TGTGCCAGCTCACCACCTTCTTCGCAGGGAGGCGGGCAGTTCTTC.

The chain joins TRBV29-1 to TRBJ1-2; tentatively, D is TRBD1 (6 bases). The length of the CDR3 is 13 residues. Trimming shortened V by 3 bases and J by 2 bases, and 10 bases separated the two germline ends. The germline V gene encodes CDR1 SQVTM and CDR2 ANQGSEA. The CDR3 DNA reads as TGCAGCGTTGAGGGGGGGCCCAACTATGGCTACACCTTC. The encoded protein is CSVEGGPNYGYTF.

The rearrangement joins TRBV9 to TRBJ1-1; possibly TRBD1 for D (6 bases). The V gene's germline CDR1 is SGDLS and CDR2 YYNGEE. Trimming cost V 7 bases and J 1 base, with 11 bases left between them. The CDR3 covers 13 residues. CDR3 in DNA: TGTGCCAGCGGGGACAATCCGAACACTGAAGCTTTCTTT. Translated, it gives CASGDNPNTEAFF.